This is a list of T cell receptor beta chains from one sample in a study of cytomegalovirus exposure and HLA in healthy donors. Repertoires were generated with immunoSEQ multiplex PCR, while TCRdb's copy carries only in-frame clones and drops some. The repertoire holds 150,000 to 200,000 clones, roughly 80% seen once, with around 11% in the top ten. Specimen: PBMCs. The receptor set was obtained from a man younger than 30 in good health and CMV-seropositive. Both conserved end residues are part of each CDR3. D genes are given only for firm matches. The size field is filled for only some rows; it gives once, few, many or a size class.

clone size,V gene,D gene,J gene,CDR3 DNA,CDR3 protein
once,TRBV30,.,TRBJ1-4,TGTGCCTGGCTTGGTCAGACTTCAACTAATGAAAAACTGTTTTTT,CAWLGQTSTNEKLFF
.,TRBV19,TRBD1,TRBJ2-1,TGTGCCAGTAGTATTGAGGGGACAGGGTTAAATGAGCAGTTCTTC,CASSIEGTGLNEQFF
.,TRBV11-2,TRBD1,TRBJ2-1,TGTGCCAGCAGCTTACCTCCGGGACAGGGGACCATTCGGAACAATGAGCAGTTCTTC,CASSLPPGQGTIRNNEQFF
.,TRBV28,.,TRBJ1-5,TGTGCCAGCAGTTTTCCCTCCGTCCGGCGGCGCAATCAGCCCCAGCATTTT,CASSFPSVRRRNQPQHF
.,TRBV28,.,TRBJ1-1,TGTGCCAGCTGCGACGAGGTCAGGGTCACTGAAGCTTTCTTT,CASCDEVRVTEAFF
.,TRBV15,.,TRBJ2-1,TGTGCCACCAGCAGAGAGAAGCTCCTCAATGAGCAGTTCTTC,CATSREKLLNEQFF
.,TRBV28,TRBD1,TRBJ1-1,TGTGCCAGCAGCATCGACAGGGTTATGAACACTGAAGCTTTCTTT,CASSIDRVMNTEAFF
.,TRBV28,TRBD1,TRBJ1-5,TGTGCCAGCAGTCCCGGGACAGGACTCAGAGGTCAGCCCCAGCATTTT,CASSPGTGLRGQPQHF
.,TRBV5-6,TRBD2,TRBJ2-1,TGTGCCAGCAGCCCCGGGAGGCCCTCCCTTACCCTTTTGGATGAGCAGTTCTTC,CASSPGRPSLTLLDEQFF
.,TRBV20-1,TRBD1,TRBJ2-4,TGCAGTGCTCAGGGGGAAAACATTCAGTACTTC,CSAQGENIQYF
.,TRBV15,.,TRBJ2-7,TGTGCCACCAGCAGGGATAGAGACAGCCAAGGGGCCCACGAGCAGTACTTC,CATSRDRDSQGAHEQYF
.,TRBV28,TRBD1,TRBJ2-4,TGTGCCAGCAGTCGCTTACCAGGGGGAAGAGCCAAAAACATTCAGTACTTC,CASSRLPGGRAKNIQYF
.,TRBV9,.,TRBJ2-3,TGTGCCAGCAGCGCAATCCGGGACACCCACACAGATACGCAGTATTTT,CASSAIRDTHTDTQYF
.,TRBV29-1,TRBD2,TRBJ2-1,TGCAGCGTTGAAGATCTTCGTAGCGGGAGGGTGGATGAGCAGTTCTTC,CSVEDLRSGRVDEQFF
.,TRBV15,TRBD1,TRBJ1-4,TGTGCCAGCGGACCCGGGACAGGGGGCGAAAAACTGTTTTTT,CASGPGTGGEKLFF
.,TRBV27,.,TRBJ2-3,TGTGCCAGCTCCGCAGGGGCACTACGCACAGATACGCAGTATTTT,CASSAGALRTDTQYF
.,TRBV29-1,.,TRBJ2-7,TGCAGCGTTGAAGGAATCGTTACGTCGGGGACAAGCATGGGAGAGCAGTACTTC,CSVEGIVTSGTSMGEQYF
.,TRBV5-4,TRBD2,TRBJ2-7,TGTGCCAGCAGCTTTAGGCTAGCGGGACGATACTACGAGCAGTACTTC,CASSFRLAGRYYEQYF